Listed here are 9 T cell receptor beta chains from one sample, sequenced in a study of CXCR3-negative and CXCR3-positive naive CD8 T cells. Overall study results and limits: The TRB CDR3s that CXCR3-positive naive cells carried were more hydrophobic than those of CXCR3-negative naive cells.

The antigens these receptors bind are not known. UMI-labeled TRB cDNA libraries were prepared by 5' RACE. TCRdb re-analyzed the 5' RACE reads; it lists each CDR3 protein once, without DNA. This sample's clone table lists about 110,000 distinct CDR3 sequences. The sequencing sample was made of naive CXCR3+ CD8+ T cells from blood. Subset in this sample: CD45RO-CCR7+CD27+CD95- naive CD8+ T cells expressing CXCR3 (TNR3+). The receptors originated from a human donor in good health. Some clones in this sample may be carry-over from other donors' samples.

This chain joins TRBV6-6 and TRBJ2-3. Germline lookup yields CDR1 MNHNY and CDR2 SVGAGI (reference sequence). The CDR3 has 14 residues. CDR3 protein: CASSYLGSTDTQYF.

The gene calls are TRBV5-5 and TRBJ1-1. Germline V gene sequence: CDR1 SGHKS, CDR2 YYEKEE (reference sequence). CDR3 length: 14 amino acids. The CDR3 region is CASYLGGLVTEAFF.

This chain joins TRBV20-1 and TRBJ1-5; as DNA is missing, the TRBD1 call by TCRdb cannot be tested. This CDR3 is 13 amino acids long. Germline V gives CDR1 DFQATT, CDR2 SNEGSKA (reference sequence). The CDR3 is CSANRGDYQPQHF.

The rearrangement uses TRBV6-5 and TRBJ1-2. CDR1 and CDR2 (germline): MNHEY, SVGAGI. This CDR3 region has 13 residues. The CDR3: CASSYSENYGYTF.

J is TRBJ1-5 and V is TRBV10-3. The CDR3 totals 14 residues. Germline loops: CDR1 ENHRY, CDR2 SYGVKD. The CDR3 sequence: CAISESETTQPQHF.

The J gene is TRBJ2-1, the V gene TRBV28; TCRdb's D gene call, TRBD2, goes unchecked for lack of DNA. This CDR3 comprises 13 residues. Germline-derived CDR1 and CDR2 are MDHEN and SYDVKM. CDR3 amino acids: CATGEAGVDEQFF.

This CDR3 is CSVEGQGESNTEAFF. V is TRBV29-1 and J is TRBJ1-1; TCRdb designates TRBD1, a call that cannot be tested without DNA. Germline values: CDR1 SQVTM, CDR2 ANQGSEA. There are 15 residues in the CDR3.

The J gene is TRBJ1-2, the V gene TRBV9. Looked up from germline, CDR1 is SGDLS and CDR2 is YYNGEE. The CDR3 length is 16 residues. Here the CDR3 reads CASSVASTVPNYGYTF. The full variable domain, its missing parts supplied by reference TRBV9 and TRBJ1-2, is DSGVTQTPKHLITATGQRVTLRCSPRSGDLSVYWYQQSLDQGLQFLIQYYNGEERAKGNILERFSAQQFPDLHSELNLSSLELGDSALYFCASSVASTVPNYGYTFGSGTRLTVV.

The rearrangement joins TRBV23-1 to TRBJ1-1. TRBV23-1 is marked as an open reading frame, function uncertain. The CDR3 runs to 11 residues. CDR3 residues: CASSQSYEAFF.